The entry that follows covers one T cell receptor (beta chain) sequence. The antigen it binds to is not known. Base qualities are not recorded, but no much larger clone differs from it by a single base. Preparation of the library involved the immunoSEQ multiplex PCR assay. In its TCRdb copy, this immuneACCESS table keeps in-frame sequences only and misses some clones. Where compared with another copy, unresolved V genes explain less than half of these, and the others have no known cause. The sample table holds hundreds of thousands of clones, of which around nine tenths were seen once. The biggest ten clones account for around 0.01% of the sample. The data derive from a study of shared T cell receptors in the human thymus (TCRdb year 2021). Study-wide context: The study examined how self-reactive, shared T-cell receptor alpha chains are generated in the human thymus.

As encoded in the germline V gene, CDR1 is MGHRA while CDR2 is YSYEKL. From the cysteine through the phenylalanine, the CDR3 covers 15 amino acids. CDR3 DNA only is kept here, 45 bases in frame from base 1. V was cut back by 0 bases and J by 0 bases, leaving a gap of 9 bases between them. These same data were also listed under a study on human thymus T cells. As described in the second report: Donors were immunologically healthy infants undergoing open corrective cardiac surgery for congenital heart defects in Finland. The thymus tissue came from surgical resects taken out during corrective cardiac surgery. Biased V and J gene segment usage appeared to be present in both thymic and peripheral blood repertoires. The related research found that thymic TCR repertoires overlapped highly between unrelated individuals. The study described the TCR alpha and beta repertoires in under ten infant thymus samples and a handful of matching peripheral blood samples. Donor ages ranged from 7 to 244 days, and the cohort comprised about 6 male and a couple of female infants. Thymocytes were freed from the tissue by mechanical means and kept at -70 degrees C as pellets of roughly 9-30 million cells. Genomic DNA was extracted from frozen cell pellets with a QIAsymphony instrument. The immunoSEQ multiplex PCR assay was used to amplify the TCRB and TCRAD loci from a standardized quantity of quality-controlled genomic DNA. Amplicons spanned the V(D)J region at a length sufficient to cover the CDR3 and identify V and J genes. Amplicon sequencing was performed on an Illumina platform through the commercial immunoSEQ service. Primer bias and sequencing errors were corrected using previously described methods, and TCRAD and TCRB definitions followed the IMGT database. Analysis of the repertoires was done with immunoSEQ Analyzer 3.0 and VDJTools and included basic statistics, V/J segment usage, diversity estimates, rarefaction and pairwise overlap. Chao1, ChaoE, Efron-Thisted, Shannon and inverse Simpson indices were used to estimate diversity, which was also estimated on datasets down-sampled to the smallest sample. For repertoire overlap, CDR3 nucleotide sequence, V gene and J gene had to match strictly, and clustering was done by Jaccard-based multidimensional scaling. On average, thymus samples yielded about 810,000 unique TCRB clonotypes, whereas blood samples yielded about 84,000.

The source material was thymocytes. The receptor was derived from a boy under two years old with a congenital heart defect. Donor details come from another sample of the same person, matched by shared clones. The chain was built from TRBV4-1 and TRBJ2-7; no D gene is confidently identified. The bases are TGCGCCAGCAGCCAAGATGCACCTAGCTCCTACGAGCAGTACTTC. Its protein is CASSQDAPSSYEQYF.